This T cell receptor beta chain came from a study of T cell repertoires in cytomegalovirus infection. The overall study: The public TCR beta signatures pointed to both CMV infection and matching HLA type. Study-level results: The response measured ex vivo was dominated by TCR beta clonotypes (HLA-C-restricted and CMV-specific).

V lost 1 base to trimming and J lost 4 bases; unmatched junction nucleotides: 6. Per the germline V gene, CDR1 is SGHVS and CDR2 is FNYEAQ. The CDR3 extends over 15 amino acids. TCRdb re-called the reads through MiXCR, storing one row per CDR3 protein. The data contain a few hundred thousand distinct CDR3 sequences, about 44% of them singletons. This clonotype was picked up a small number of times. The antigen remains unidentified. This sequence joins TRBV7-6 and TRBJ2-7; TRBD2 matches at 8 bases. This receptor was taken from a human donor in good health (CMV status not recorded). Some clones in this sample may be carry-over from other donors' samples. The sequenced sample was cultured PBMCs, obtained from culture after CMV antigen stimulation. The CDR3 region has the DNA TGTGCCAGCAGCTTAGTGACGGGAGGGCCGTACGAGCAGTACTTC. Its translation is CASSLVTGGPYEQYF. Using reference TRBV7-6 and TRBJ2-7 for the parts outside the CDR3, the full variable domain is GAGVSQSPRYKVTKRGQDVALRCDPISGHVSLYWYRQALGQGPEFLTYFNYEAQQDKSGLPNDRFSAERPEGSISTLTIQRTEQRDSAMYRCASSLVTGGPYEQYFGPGTRLTVT.